This T cell receptor beta chain was found in a study of blood T cell repertoires in COVID-19. The germline gives CDR1 LGHNA, CDR2 YSLEER. The germline V and J ends were trimmed by 3 bases and 3 bases, with 12 bases remaining between them. The CDR3 sequence is 14 residues long. The data were produced by immunoSEQ multiplex PCR, yet TCRdb's version contains in-frame clones alone and is incomplete. This table has 200,000 or so clones, roughly 90% appearing once. The count of this clone is one. Specimen: PBMCs or T cells enriched from blood (not recorded which). J is TRBJ2-7 and V is TRBV4-3; TRBD1 might be the D (6 bases). The source is a woman in her 30s who had recovered from COVID-19. The CDR3 DNA reads TGCGCCAGCAGCCATTCACAGGGAAGCTACGAGCAGTACTTC. It specifies CASSHSQGSYEQYF.